This passage covers 6 T cell receptor beta chains from one sample sequenced in a study of blood T cell repertoires in COVID-19. Generated by immunoSEQ multiplex PCR, the TCRdb table keeps only in-frame clones and is missing some. The sample lists about 150,000 clones; roughly nine tenths were seen once. The sample taken for sequencing was peripheral blood. These receptors were taken from a woman in her 70s with acute or convalescent COVID-19.

Only one count was recorded for this clone. V gene TRBV29-1 combines with J gene TRBJ2-7; 8 positions match TRBD1. In germline, CDR1 is SQVTM, CDR2 ANQGSEA. The V and J ends lost 7 bases and 2 bases, in that order; junction bases with no gene match: 7. This CDR3 contains 13 residues. The CDR3 region is CSGQGAGTYEQYF. CDR3 bases: TGCAGCGGGCAGGGGGCTGGGACCTACGAGCAGTACTTC.

The V call is TRBV5-1, the J call TRBJ2-1, with 7 bases that match TRBD2. This CDR3 spans 16 amino acids. Unmatched junction bases numbered 9, after V lost 1 base and J lost 5 bases. Germline-derived CDR1 and CDR2 are SGHRS and YFSETQ. The CDR3 bases are TGCGCCAGCAGCTTGAGGGCGGCTAGCGGTAACAATGAGCAGTTCTTC. The encoded protein is CASSLRAASGNNEQFF.

The chain links TRBV19 to TRBJ2-3; D possibly corresponds to TRBD1 (6 bases). Trimming stripped 0 bases from V and 3 bases from J, with 10 bases between. Germline V gene lookup returns CDR1 LNHDA and CDR2 SQIVND (reference sequence). The CDR3 is 15 residues long. The CDR3 nucleotides are TGTGCCAGTAGTATAGATGTGCAGGGGACAGATACGCAGTATTTT. As protein: CASSIDVQGTDTQYF. The variable domain in full, with the rest retrieved from reference TRBV19 and TRBJ2-3, is DGGITQSPKYLFRKEGQNVTLSCEQNLNHDAMYWYRQDPGQGLRLIYYSQIVNDFQKGDIAEGYSVSREKKESFPLTVTSAQKNPTAFYLCASSIDVQGTDTQYFGPGTRLTVL.

CDR3 nucleotide sequence: TGTGCCAGCAGGCCAATTGGAGGAGAGACCCAGTACTTC. It encodes CASRPIGGETQYF. This rearrangement joins TRBV11-2 to TRBJ2-5; perhaps TRBD2 as D (5 bases). This CDR3 has 13 residues. V was pared by 6 bases and J by 4 bases, with 12 bases between. Looked up from germline, CDR1 is SGHAT and CDR2 is FQNNGV.

This clone was counted once. The V and J genes are TRBV19 and TRBJ2-1; weak D call: TRBD1 (5 bases). V lost 8 bases to trimming and J lost 5 bases, with 16 bases between them. Germline V CDR1 and CDR2: LNHDA, SQIVND (reference sequence). This CDR3 has 14 residues. The CDR3 loop is CASRAARAHNEQFF. The CDR3 region has the DNA TGTGCCAGTCGAGCCGCCAGGGCCCACAATGAGCAGTTCTTC.

The rearrangement links TRBV7-9 to TRBJ2-1; no definite D call. The V gene's germline CDR1 is SEHNR and CDR2 FQNEAQ (reference sequence). V lost 5 bases and J 8 bases, leaving 16 bases between the germline ends. CDR3 length: 14 amino acids. The CDR3 DNA reads as TGTGCCAGCAGCCCCCCTTCGCGGTATCATGAGCAGTTCTTC. Translated, it gives CASSPPSRYHEQFF.